Below are 13 T cell receptor beta chains sequenced from a single sample in a study of regulatory T cells in long-lasting Graves disease. Combining iRepertoire HTBI primers with Arm-PCR of CDR3 regions, the authors built TCR beta libraries. TCRdb reprocessed the multiplex PCR reads via MiXCR and lists one record per CDR3 protein. The table shows around 500,000 distinct CDR3 sequences, with roughly 20% occurring only once. Time point denoted: persistent/refractory GD, antithyroid drugs over 5 years with positive TRAb. The TCR library was made from RNA extracted from PBMCs. Sequencing was performed on peripheral blood mononuclear cells (PBMCs), taken when the disease was refractory, from a patient treated with antithyroid drugs. Source of these receptors: a female donor with Graves disease.

J is TRBJ2-1 and V is TRBV6-1; 11 positions agree with TRBD2. V lost 7 bases and J lost 10; bases outside the gene matches: 12. This CDR3 has 15 amino acids. Germline loops: CDR1 MNHNS, CDR2 SASEGT. CDR3 amino acids: CASNSGRVRQWEQFF. The CDR3 DNA follows: TGTGCCAGCAATAGCGGGAGGGTCAGGCAATGGGAGCAGTTCTTC.

This clonotype was counted a few times. This chain's CDR3 is CASSLGTREQYF. The CDR3 nucleotides read TGTGCCAGCAGCCTCGGGACACGGGAGCAGTACTTC. The gene calls are TRBV11-2 and TRBJ2-7, with D possibly matching TRBD1 (6 bases). CDR3 length: 12 residues. The V gene's germline CDR1 is SGHAT and CDR2 FQNNGV. Trimming left V 5 bases short and J 7 bases short, with 12 bases between.

In the case of this clonotype: Germline is not matched at one junction end, which may reflect a read error. The rearrangement joins TRBV29-1 to TRBJ2-1, with 8 bases matching TRBD1. The V gene's germline CDR1 is SQVTM and CDR2 ANQGSEA. This CDR3 spans 14 amino acids. CDR3 sequence: CSARAGGSYDEQFF. The CDR3 region has the DNA TGCAGTGCTAGAGCAGGGGGCTCCTACGATGAGCAGTTCTTC.

This clonotype appeared a single time. The rearrangement links TRBV27 to TRBJ2-1, with 11 bases identical to TRBD2. Unmatched junction bases numbered 5, after V lost 8 bases and J lost 5 bases. Germline values: CDR1 MNHEY, CDR2 SMNVEV (reference sequence). CDR3 size: 14 residues. CDR3 protein: CASGPGLADNEQFF. The CDR3 DNA is TGTGCCAGCGGCCCGGGACTAGCGGACAATGAGCAGTTCTTC.

In this sample, this clonotype turned up a few times. The V gene is TRBV5-1, the J gene TRBJ2-7; D unresolved. Germline V gives CDR1 SGHRS, CDR2 YFSETQ. V was shortened by 0 bases and J by 6 bases, with 10 bases between the two germline ends. The CDR3 has 13 amino acids. The CDR3 protein is CASSLDSSCEQYF. DNA for the CDR3: TGCGCCAGCAGCTTGGACAGTAGCTGCGAGCAGTACTTC.

The sample holds many counts of this clonotype. V and J are TRBV5-5 and TRBJ1-1, with a tentative D call TRBD1 (5 bases). The CDR3 contains 12 residues. Germline V gene sequence: CDR1 SGHKS, CDR2 YYEKEE (reference sequence). Trimming removed 1 base from V and 6 bases from J, with 7 bases in between. The CDR3 DNA is TGTGCCAGCAGCTTGTGGGACGCTGAAGCTTTCTTT. It codes for CASSLWDAEAFF.

This clonotype has just a few counts. This chain links TRBV5-1 with TRBJ2-7; D not resolved. This CDR3 contains 11 residues. V lost 4 bases and J lost 6, with 8 bases in between. Germline-derived CDR1 and CDR2 are SGHRS and YFSETQ. The CDR3: CASSDLGEQYF. The CDR3 region has the DNA TGCGCCAGCAGCGACCTAGGCGAGCAGTACTTC.

The genes are TRBV7-9 and TRBJ2-3, with a tentative D call TRBD2 (5 bases). The V gene lost 3 bases and the J gene lost 6 bases, with 13 bases spanning the gap. The CDR3 loop spans 14 amino acids. From germline, CDR1 is SEHNR and CDR2 FQNEAQ (reference sequence). Here the CDR3 reads CASSLEVKEDTQYF. In nucleotides, the CDR3 is TGTGCCAGCAGCTTGGAGGTTAAAGAGGATACGCAGTATTTT. The whole variable domain, filled in from reference TRBV7-9 and TRBJ2-3, reads DTGVSQNPRHKITKRGQNVTFRCDPISEHNRLYWYRQTLGQGPEFLTYFQNEAQLEKSRLLSDRFSAERPKGSFSTLEIQRTEQGDSAMYLCASSLEVKEDTQYFGPGTRLTVL.

This clonotype was seen repeatedly, ten times or more. V usage is TRBV5-5 and J usage is TRBJ1-1; a possible D gene is TRBD1 (5 bases). CDR1 and CDR2 (germline): SGHKS, YYEKEE (reference sequence). This CDR3 has 13 amino acids. V dropped 0 bases and J dropped 4 bases, with 7 bases sitting between them. The CDR3 region is CASSLEDITEAFF. The DNA for the CDR3 is TGTGCCAGCAGCTTGGAGGACATCACTGAAGCTTTCTTT.

The chain is built from TRBV5-1 and TRBJ2-5; possibly TRBD1 or TRBD2 for D (5 bases each). Germline CDR1 reads SGHRS; CDR2 reads YFSETQ. Trimming took off 0 bases at V and 4 bases at J, with 13 bases between the two ends. This CDR3 is 15 amino acids long. CDR3 residues: CASSLGGPRRETQYF. The DNA of the CDR3 is TGCGCCAGCAGCTTGGGGGGACCCCGGAGAGAGACCCAGTACTTC.

Remarks on this clonotype: The junction and the germline gene differ at one end; a read error may be behind it. This sequence joins TRBV19 and TRBJ2-7; weak D call: TRBD2 (6 bases). The CDR3 consists of 14 residues. The V gene's germline CDR1 is LNHDA and CDR2 SQIVND (reference sequence). CDR3 DNA: TGTGCCAGTAGTATTTTCGGGAGTATTTACGAGCTGTACTTC. Its translation: CASSIFGSIYELYF.

This clonotype has ten or more counts. V and J are TRBV29-1 and TRBJ2-7; no reliable D call. Germline V gene lookup returns CDR1 SQVTM and CDR2 ANQGSEA. The CDR3 sequence is 13 residues long. V shed 2 bases and J shed 0 bases, with 8 bases lying between them. CDR3 region: CSVENPNSYEQYF. Written as DNA, the CDR3 is TGCAGCGTTGAAAATCCGAACTCCTACGAGCAGTACTTC.

This clonotype has ten or more counts. The rearrangement links TRBV28 to TRBJ2-5; possibly TRBD2 for D (5 bases). The germline V gene has CDR1 MDHEN and CDR2 SYDVKM. The CDR3 is made up of 15 amino acids. V was shortened by 5 bases and J by 4 bases, with 17 bases between the two germline ends. Here the CDR3 DNA reads TGTGCCAGCAGTCATGGACGGGAACTCCGAGAGACCCAGTACTTC. As protein: CASSHGRELRETQYF.